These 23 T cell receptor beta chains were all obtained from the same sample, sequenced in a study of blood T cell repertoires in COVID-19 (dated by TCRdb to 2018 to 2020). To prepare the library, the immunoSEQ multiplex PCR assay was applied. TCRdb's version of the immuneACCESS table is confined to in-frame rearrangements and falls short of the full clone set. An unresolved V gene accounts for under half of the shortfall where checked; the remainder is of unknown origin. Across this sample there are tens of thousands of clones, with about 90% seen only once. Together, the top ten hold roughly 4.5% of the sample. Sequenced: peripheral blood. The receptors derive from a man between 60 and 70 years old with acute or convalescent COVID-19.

CDR3 in amino acids: CASSPGQGRGEQYF. As DNA, the CDR3 is TGTGCCAGCAGCCCCGGACAGGGTCGGGGTGAGCAGTACTTC. J is TRBJ2-7 and V is TRBV3-1 (or the pseudogene TRBV3-2); TRBD1 aligns across 8 bases. The V segment lost 4 bases and the J segment 7 bases; nucleotides outside the gene matches: 9. Germline CDR1 is LGHDT and CDR2 is YNNKEL (reference sequence). The CDR3 length is 14 residues.

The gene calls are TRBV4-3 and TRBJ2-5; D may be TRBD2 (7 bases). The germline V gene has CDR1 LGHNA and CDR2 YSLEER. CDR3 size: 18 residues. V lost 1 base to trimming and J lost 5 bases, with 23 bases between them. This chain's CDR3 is CASSQVPKTGGLGETQYF. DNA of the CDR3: TGCGCCAGCAGCCAAGTCCCGAAAACCGGGGGGCTAGGGGAGACCCAGTACTTC.

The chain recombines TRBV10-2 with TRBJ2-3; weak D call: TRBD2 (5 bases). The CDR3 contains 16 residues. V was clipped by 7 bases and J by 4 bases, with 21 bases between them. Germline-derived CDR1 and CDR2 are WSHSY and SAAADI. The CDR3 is CASTSPARGPADTQYF. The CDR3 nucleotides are TGCGCCAGCACCTCCCCGGCACGGGGTCCGGCAGATACGCAGTATTTT.

In DNA, the CDR3 is TGTGCCAGCAGCGGGACTAGCAATGAGCAGTTCTTC. Its translation is CASSGTSNEQFF. The chain recombines TRBV6-2 or TRBV6-3 with TRBJ2-1; TRBD2 aligns across 8 bases. Germline assignment: CDR1 MNHEY and CDR2 SVGEGT. V shed 6 bases and J 6 bases; nucleotides not matched to a gene: 1. The CDR3 contains 12 residues.

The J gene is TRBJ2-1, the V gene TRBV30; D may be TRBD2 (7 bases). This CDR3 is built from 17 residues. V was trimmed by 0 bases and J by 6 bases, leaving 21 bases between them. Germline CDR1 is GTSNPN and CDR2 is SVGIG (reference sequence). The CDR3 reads CAWSVPRWGGRGNEQFF. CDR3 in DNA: TGTGCCTGGAGTGTACCTAGGTGGGGGGGCCGAGGCAATGAGCAGTTCTTC.

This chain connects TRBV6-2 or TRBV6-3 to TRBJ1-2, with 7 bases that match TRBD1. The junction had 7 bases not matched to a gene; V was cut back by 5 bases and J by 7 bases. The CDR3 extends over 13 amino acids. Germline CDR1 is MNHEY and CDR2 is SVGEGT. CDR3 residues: CASSPRQGAGYTF. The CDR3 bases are TGTGCCAGCAGTCCGCGACAGGGCGCTGGCTACACCTTC.

The CDR3 DNA reads TGTGCCAGCAGCGACGGACAGAGTAACACTGAAGCTTTCTTT. Its protein is CASSDGQSNTEAFF. The J gene is TRBJ1-1, the V gene TRBV2, with D possibly being TRBD1 (6 bases). The CDR3 consists of 14 residues. The germline V gene has CDR1 SNHLY and CDR2 FYNNEI. Trimming took 6 bases from V and 2 from J, leaving 13 bases between them.

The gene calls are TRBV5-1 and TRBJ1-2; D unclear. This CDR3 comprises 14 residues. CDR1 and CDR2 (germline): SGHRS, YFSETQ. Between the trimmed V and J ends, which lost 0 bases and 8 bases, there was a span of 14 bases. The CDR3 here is CASSLDNGEGGYTF. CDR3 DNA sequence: TGCGCCAGCAGCTTGGATAACGGGGAGGGAGGCTACACCTTC.

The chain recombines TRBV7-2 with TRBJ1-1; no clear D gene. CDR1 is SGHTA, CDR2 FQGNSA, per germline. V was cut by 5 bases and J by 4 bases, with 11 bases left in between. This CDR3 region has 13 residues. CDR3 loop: CASSLISGTEAFF. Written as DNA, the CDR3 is TGTGCCAGCAGCCTAATCTCGGGCACTGAAGCTTTCTTT.

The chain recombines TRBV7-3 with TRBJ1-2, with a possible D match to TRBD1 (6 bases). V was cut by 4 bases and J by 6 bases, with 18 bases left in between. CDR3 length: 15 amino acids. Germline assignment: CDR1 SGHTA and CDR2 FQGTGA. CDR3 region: CASSSYRVLTNGYTF. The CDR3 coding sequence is TGTGCCAGCAGCTCCTACAGGGTTCTAACTAATGGCTACACCTTC.

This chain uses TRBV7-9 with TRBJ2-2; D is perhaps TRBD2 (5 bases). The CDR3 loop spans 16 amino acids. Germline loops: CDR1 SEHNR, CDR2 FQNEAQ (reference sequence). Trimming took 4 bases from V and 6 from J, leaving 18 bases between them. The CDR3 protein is CASSSRARGSAGELFF. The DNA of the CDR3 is TGTGCCAGCAGCTCAAGGGCTCGGGGATCGGCCGGGGAGCTGTTTTTT.

The CDR3 reads CASSPQATNTEAFF. Here the CDR3 DNA reads TGTGCCAGCTCACCCCAAGCCACTAACACTGAAGCTTTCTTT. The chain is built from TRBV18 and TRBJ1-1; D remains ambiguous. The length of the CDR3 is 14 residues. With 3 bases removed from V and 2 bases from J, the gap between germline ends came to 10 bases. Germline values: CDR1 KGHSH, CDR2 LQKENI.

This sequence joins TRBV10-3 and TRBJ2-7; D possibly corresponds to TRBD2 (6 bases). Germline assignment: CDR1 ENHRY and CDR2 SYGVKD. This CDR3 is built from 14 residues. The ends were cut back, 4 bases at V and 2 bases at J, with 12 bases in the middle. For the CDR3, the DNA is TGTGCCATCAGTGGCGGGACTTCTACCTACGAGCAGTACTTC. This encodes CAISGGTSTYEQYF.

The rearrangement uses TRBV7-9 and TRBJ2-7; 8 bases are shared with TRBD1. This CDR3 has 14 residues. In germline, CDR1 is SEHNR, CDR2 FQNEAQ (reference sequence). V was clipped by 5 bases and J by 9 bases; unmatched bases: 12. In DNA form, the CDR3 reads TGTGCCAGCAGCCCTCCTCAGGGGGCGTTAGGGCAGTACTTC. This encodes CASSPPQGALGQYF.

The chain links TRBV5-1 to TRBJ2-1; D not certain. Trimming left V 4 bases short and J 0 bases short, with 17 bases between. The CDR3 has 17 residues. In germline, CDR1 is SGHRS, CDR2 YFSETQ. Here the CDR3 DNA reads TGCGCCAGCAGCCCAAGTCCGGAGAGGAGCTCCTACAATGAGCAGTTCTTC. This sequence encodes CASSPSPERSSYNEQFF.

This CDR3 is CASSEVWANSPLHF. The CDR3 region has the DNA TGTGCCAGCAGTGAAGTATGGGCCAATTCACCCCTCCACTTT. The J gene is TRBJ1-6, the V gene TRBV6-1; D remains unclear. V was clipped by 1 base and J by 7 bases, with 8 bases between them. The CDR3 is 14 amino acids. Germline V gives CDR1 MNHNS, CDR2 SASEGT.

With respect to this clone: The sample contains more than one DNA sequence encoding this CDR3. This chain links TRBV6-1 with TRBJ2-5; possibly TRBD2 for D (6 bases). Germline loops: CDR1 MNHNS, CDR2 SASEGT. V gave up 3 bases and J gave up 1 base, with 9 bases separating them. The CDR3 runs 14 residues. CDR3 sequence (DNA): TGTGCCAGCAGTGAGGGGACTGGCCAAGAGACCCAGTACTTC. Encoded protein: CASSEGTGQETQYF.

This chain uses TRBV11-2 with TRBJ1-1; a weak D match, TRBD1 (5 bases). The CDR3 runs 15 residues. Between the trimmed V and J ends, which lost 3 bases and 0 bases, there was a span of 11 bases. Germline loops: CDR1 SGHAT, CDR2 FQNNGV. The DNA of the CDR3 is TGTGCCAGCAGCTTTAAGGGGAGGGTGAACACTGAAGCTTTCTTT. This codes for CASSFKGRVNTEAFF.

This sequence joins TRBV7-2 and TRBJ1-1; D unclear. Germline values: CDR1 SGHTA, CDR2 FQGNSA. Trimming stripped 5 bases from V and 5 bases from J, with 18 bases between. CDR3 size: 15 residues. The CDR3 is CASSPDLGGWTEAFF. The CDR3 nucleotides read TGTGCCAGCAGCCCCGACCTTGGAGGATGGACTGAAGCTTTCTTT. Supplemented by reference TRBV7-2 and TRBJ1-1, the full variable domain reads GAGVSQSPSNKVTEKGKDVELRCDPISGHTALYWYRQSLGQGLEFLIYFQGNSAPDKSGLPSDRFSAERTGGSVSTLTIQRTQQEDSAVYLCASSPDLGGWTEAFFGQGTRLTVV.

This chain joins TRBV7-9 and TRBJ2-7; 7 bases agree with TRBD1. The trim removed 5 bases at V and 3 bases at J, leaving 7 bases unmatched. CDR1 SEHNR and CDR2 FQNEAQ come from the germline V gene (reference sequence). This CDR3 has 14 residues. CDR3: CASSDTGQNYEQYF. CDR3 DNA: TGTGCCAGCAGCGACACGGGACAGAACTACGAGCAGTACTTC.

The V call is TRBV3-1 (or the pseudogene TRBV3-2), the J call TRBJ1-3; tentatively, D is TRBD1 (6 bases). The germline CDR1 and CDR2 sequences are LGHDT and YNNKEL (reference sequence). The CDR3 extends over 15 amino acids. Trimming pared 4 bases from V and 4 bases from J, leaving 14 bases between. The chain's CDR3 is CASSLDRGAGNTIYF. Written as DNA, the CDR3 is TGTGCCAGCAGCCTAGATCGGGGGGCCGGAAACACCATATATTTT.

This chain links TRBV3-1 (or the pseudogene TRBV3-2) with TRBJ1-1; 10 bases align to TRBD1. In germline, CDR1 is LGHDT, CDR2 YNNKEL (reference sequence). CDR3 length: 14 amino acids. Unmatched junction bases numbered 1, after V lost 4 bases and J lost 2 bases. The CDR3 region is CASSRTGGNTEAFF. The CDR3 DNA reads TGTGCCAGCAGCCGGACAGGGGGAAACACTGAAGCTTTCTTT.

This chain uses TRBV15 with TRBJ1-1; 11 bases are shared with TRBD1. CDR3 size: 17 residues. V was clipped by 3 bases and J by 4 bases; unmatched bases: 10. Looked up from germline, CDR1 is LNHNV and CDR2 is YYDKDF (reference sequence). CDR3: CATSRGQGEEWRTEAFF. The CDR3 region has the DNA TGTGCCACCAGCAGGGGACAGGGGGAGGAGTGGCGCACTGAAGCTTTCTTT.